This TCR beta chain emerged from a study of radiation and T cells in renal cell carcinoma (TCRdb year 2020). Context from the whole study: A total of 53 samples underwent TCR beta sequencing, made up of approximately 26 tumors and around 27 peripheral blood samples. The last blood draw occurred 4 weeks after radiation, at the same time as nephrectomy. In the 45 to 65 samples combined, 4,016,671 unique CDR3 nucleotide sequences were found, encoding approximately 2,900,000 unique CDR3 amino acid sequences. Summary of the overall study and its limitations: Because no pretreatment tumor biopsies were available, whether clonotypes were present in the tumor at baseline could not be determined. Tracking of blood repertoire dynamics stopped at four to five weeks after treatment, with no follow-up past that point. An increase in top tumor clonotypes in blood was observed from baseline to 2 weeks post-radiation, followed by contraction by 4 weeks, which was taken to suggest transient expansion of tumor-resident clones. Effects of radiation dose or scheduling on the TCR repertoire could not be addressed with the single-armed trial design.

The sample holds one count of this clone. Its antigen target is currently unknown. No much larger clonotype is one base removed from it; base qualities were not supplied. Per the publication, the time point label means: blood 4 weeks post-SBRT, at nephrectomy. This specimen's treatment or condition label, interpreted: 15 Gy SBRT to primary tumor, nephrectomy 4 weeks later. The samples were drawn from a clinical trial, where primary renal cell carcinomas were treated with 15 Gy of stereotactic body radiation therapy and then removed by nephrectomy 4 weeks afterward. Serial peripheral blood from radiation-treated patients was sampled at baseline, 2 weeks and 4 weeks after SBRT to track tumor-enriched clonotypes. Every patient had renal cell carcinoma of clear cell pathology. Genomic DNA for TCR sequencing was prepared using the QIAamp DNA Blood Mini Kit (Qiagen). The analyses included just those samples that passed every quality control check.

The immunoSEQ kit was used, according to the manufacturer's recommendations, to generate TCR beta libraries from genomic DNA. For library preparation, a first multiplex PCR was performed with proprietary primers, followed by a second PCR in which unique barcodes were added, and bead cleanups were performed after each round. A positive control reaction and a negative control reaction, both provided in the kit, were run with every batch of samples. The final libraries were assessed on an Agilent 4200 TapeStation D1000 ScreenTape, pooled by volume, and quantified by qPCR. Sequencing was performed on an Illumina NextSeq500 using a MidOutput 150-cycle cartridge, with 156 Read1 cycles, 15 Index1 cycles, and the kit custom primers. The pooled library was loaded at 1.0 pM with around 20% PhiX control spiked in. On the authors' methods: The vendor-processed data were analyzed in R, and a clonotype was defined as all T cells that share the same CDR3 nucleotide sequence. For clone abundance analyses, frequencies were normalized to the 10,000 most abundant clones in each sample. Public T cell clones, averaging fewer than five per sample, were removed before analysis. A difference in abundance of at least 32-fold between compartments was used to define tumor-enriched and baseline blood-enriched clonotypes. A beta-binomial differential abundance model was used to identify clonotypes that expanded or contracted between blood time points. Tumor-blood repertoire similarity was measured with the Baroni-Urbani and Buser coefficient, and groups were compared using two-tailed Wilcoxon tests in R. TCRdb retrieved this table from immuneACCESS and kept in-frame rearrangements only. Not all clones are present; in checked studies, unresolved V genes account for under half, and no reason is known for the remainder. V and J calls plus clone size are reproduced from that table; the DNA served to infer D and trimming. This sample holds fewer than 200,000 clones; around 89% were observed only once. The biggest ten clones account for 10% to 12% of the sample.

Looking up the germline V gene (reference sequence) yields CDR1 PRHDT and CDR2 FYEKMQ. V and J are truncated by 6 bases and 5 bases respectively, leaving an intervening sequence of 16 bases. From the cysteine up to the phenylalanine, the CDR3 has a length of 14 residues. Only the CDR3 portion is preserved as DNA: 42 bases, with reading frame beginning at the first base. Here the chain combines TRBV13 and TRBJ1-1; a confident D gene designation cannot be given. This receptor was obtained from a woman aged 45 to 65 with renal cell carcinoma. The starting material was blood, obtained from a patient whose treatment included radiotherapy and nephrectomy. The nucleotides are TGTGCCAGCAGTGGTAGTGCACCCCGGACTGAAGCTTTCTTT. Its product reads: CASSGSAPRTEAFF.